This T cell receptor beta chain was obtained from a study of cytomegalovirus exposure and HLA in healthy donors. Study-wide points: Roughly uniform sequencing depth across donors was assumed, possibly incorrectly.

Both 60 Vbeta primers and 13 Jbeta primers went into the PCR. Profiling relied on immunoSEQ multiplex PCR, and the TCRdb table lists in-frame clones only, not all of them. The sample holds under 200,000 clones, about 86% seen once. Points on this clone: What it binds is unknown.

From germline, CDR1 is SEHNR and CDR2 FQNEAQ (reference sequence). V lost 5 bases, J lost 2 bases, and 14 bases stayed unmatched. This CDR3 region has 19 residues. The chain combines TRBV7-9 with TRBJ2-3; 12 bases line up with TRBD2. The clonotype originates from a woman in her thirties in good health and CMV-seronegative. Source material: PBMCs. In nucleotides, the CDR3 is TGTGCCAGCAGCCCAACTAGCGGGGGGTTACCTGGGGACACAGATACGCAGTATTTT. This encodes CASSPTSGGLPGDTDTQYF.